These 24 T cell receptor beta chains came from one sample sequenced in a study of control samples from healthy donors and cancer patients. The method was immunoSEQ multiplex PCR; TCRdb's version includes in-frame clones alone and lacks a portion of them. This sample has about 130,000 clones, with just under 95% found just once. Sequencing was carried out using PBMCs. These receptors were collected from a man in his fifties or sixties with colorectal cancer.

The chain has TRBV30 and TRBJ1-1; a possible D gene is TRBD1 (5 bases). This CDR3 spans 15 amino acids. In germline, CDR1 is GTSNPN, CDR2 SVGIG (reference sequence). With 0 bases removed from V and 4 bases from J, the gap between germline ends came to 15 bases. The CDR3 region is CAWSVLGEGRTEAFF. CDR3 nucleotides: TGTGCCTGGAGTGTACTAGGCGAGGGACGCACTGAAGCTTTCTTT.

The V gene is TRBV11-2, the J gene TRBJ2-5; 8 nucleotides agree with TRBD2. Germline V CDR1 and CDR2: SGHAT, FQNNGV. The CDR3 is 15 amino acids. Trimming took 1 base from V and 2 from J; bases not matched to a gene: 3. Written as DNA, the CDR3 is TGTGCCAGCAGCTTAGGGGCTAGCGGGCAAGAGACCCAGTACTTC. It specifies CASSLGASGQETQYF.

The genes are TRBV3-1 (or the pseudogene TRBV3-2) and TRBJ2-3; the D call may be TRBD1 or TRBD2 (6 bases each). V shed 6 bases and J shed 6 bases, with 13 bases lying between them. This CDR3 is 13 amino acids long. CDR1 is LGHDT and CDR2 is YNNKEL in the germline V gene (reference sequence). The DNA of the CDR3 is TGTGCCAGCAGTAGGGGGAGGTGGGATACGCAGTATTTT. Residues: CASSRGRWDTQYF.

This chain links TRBV7-9 with TRBJ1-2; maybe TRBD1 (5 bases). V lost 6 bases to trimming and J lost 8 bases, with 16 bases between them. The V gene's germline CDR1 is SEHNR and CDR2 FQNEAQ (reference sequence). This CDR3 is built from 13 residues. The CDR3 DNA is TGTGCCAGCAGTACCCGCGAGGGGCACGGCTACACCTTC. Its protein product is CASSTREGHGYTF.

This rearrangement joins TRBV3-1 (or the pseudogene TRBV3-2) to TRBJ2-7; possibly TRBD2 for D (7 bases). V was shortened by 0 bases and J by 4 bases, with 10 bases between the two germline ends. CDR1 and CDR2 (germline): LGHDT, YNNKEL (reference sequence). The CDR3 is 14 amino acids. The CDR3: CASSQEGGAYEQYF. In nucleotides, the CDR3 is TGTGCCAGCAGCCAAGAGGGGGGGGCATACGAGCAGTACTTC.

The chain joins TRBV25-1 to TRBJ1-2; unclear D gene. The CDR3 sequence is 17 residues long. Germline V gene data show CDR1 as MGHDK and CDR2 as SYGVNS. V lost 3 bases and J 4 bases, leaving 21 bases between the germline ends. The CDR3 region has the DNA TGTGCCAGCAGTGATTCTGCCTTTGACGCCGGCGGCTATGGCTACACCTTC. Its translation is CASSDSAFDAGGYGYTF.

The V and J genes are TRBV10-3 and TRBJ1-1; 11 nucleotides agree with TRBD1. CDR3 length: 16 residues. Germline CDR1 ENHRY, CDR2 SYGVKD. The J segment lost 4 bases and the V segment lost 5 bases, leaving 9 bases of the junction unmatched. The CDR3 reads CAISFGTGGQSTEAFF. CDR3 coding DNA: TGTGCCATCAGTTTCGGGACAGGGGGTCAATCCACTGAAGCTTTCTTT.

This rearrangement joins TRBV7-9 to TRBJ1-2; 7 bases agree with TRBD1. Germline loops: CDR1 SEHNR, CDR2 FQNEAQ (reference sequence). The CDR3 is made up of 16 amino acids. V lost 1 base to trimming and J lost 4 bases; unmatched junction nucleotides: 9. The CDR3, as DNA: TGTGCCAGCAGCTTAGGGTGGGACAGCTATCTCTATGGCTACACCTTC. Encoded protein: CASSLGWDSYLYGYTF.

The chain carries TRBV14 and TRBJ1-2, with D perhaps matching TRBD1 (5 bases). This CDR3 has 13 residues. Germline CDR1 SGHDN, CDR2 FVKESK. V was clipped by 4 bases and J by 5 bases, with 11 bases between them. The CDR3 coding sequence is TGTGCCAGCAGCCCCTTCGAGGGGTATGGCTACACCTTC. Its protein is CASSPFEGYGYTF. Using reference TRBV14 and TRBJ1-2 for the parts outside the CDR3, the full variable domain is EAGVTQFPSHSVIEKGQTVTLRCDPISGHDNLYWYRRVMGKEIKFLLHFVKESKQDESGMPNNRFLAERTGGTYSTLKVQPAELEDSGVYFCASSPFEGYGYTFGSGTRLTVV.

The rearrangement joins TRBV19 to TRBJ2-5; 10 bases fit TRBD2. Germline lookup yields CDR1 LNHDA and CDR2 SQIVND (reference sequence). The J segment lost 2 bases and the V segment lost 4 bases, leaving 4 bases of the junction unmatched. The CDR3 covers 15 residues. The CDR3 protein is CASSRLAGPQETQYF. In DNA form, the CDR3 reads TGTGCCAGTAGTAGACTAGCGGGTCCTCAAGAGACCCAGTACTTC.

The chain joins TRBV3-1 (or the pseudogene TRBV3-2) to TRBJ2-2; D gene unclear. The germline V and J ends were trimmed by 0 bases and 6 bases, with 8 bases remaining between them. The CDR3 has 14 amino acids. Per germline, CDR1 LGHDT and CDR2 YNNKEL (reference sequence). The CDR3 nucleotides read TGTGCCAGCAGCCAAGATCTAGGACCCGGGGAGCTGTTTTTT. It translates to CASSQDLGPGELFF.

V gene TRBV4-1 combines with J gene TRBJ2-5; 7 bases map to TRBD1. The trim removed 0 bases at V and 5 bases at J, leaving 6 bases unmatched. The germline gives CDR1 MGHRA, CDR2 YSYEKL. The CDR3 runs to 15 residues. The CDR3 bases are TGCGCCAGCAGCCAAGAAACGACAGGGCGGGAGACCCAGTACTTC. Translation gives CASSQETTGRETQYF.

This chain links TRBV19 with TRBJ2-1, with D maybe TRBD1 (6 bases). Looked up from germline, CDR1 is LNHDA and CDR2 is SQIVND (reference sequence). Trimming took off 4 bases at V and 0 bases at J, with 13 bases between the two ends. The CDR3 has 16 amino acids. CDR3 nucleotide sequence: TGTGCCAGTAGTACGCAGGGGATTAGCTCCTACAATGAGCAGTTCTTC. Protein sequence: CASSTQGISSYNEQFF.

The genes are TRBV7-9 and TRBJ1-2; tentative D call: TRBD1 (5 bases). Germline CDR1 SEHNR, CDR2 FQNEAQ (reference sequence). V lost 5 bases and J 0 bases, leaving 13 bases between the germline ends. This CDR3 has 15 amino acids. The chain's CDR3 is CASSPGPFTNYGYTF. The CDR3 DNA reads as TGTGCCAGCAGCCCGGGGCCTTTTACTAACTATGGCTACACCTTC.

The chain carries TRBV4-1 and TRBJ2-7, with 12 bases fitting TRBD2. The germline gives CDR1 MGHRA, CDR2 YSYEKL. There are 15 residues in the CDR3. V dropped 2 bases and J dropped 7; count of bases not matched to a gene: 6. CDR3 DNA: TGCGCCAGCAGCCAAACATGGACTAGCGGGGTTGAGCAGTACTTC. Its translation is CASSQTWTSGVEQYF.

The chain couples TRBV7-2 to TRBJ1-2; TRBD1 might be the D (5 bases). In germline, CDR1 is SGHTA, CDR2 FQGNSA. The CDR3 has 14 residues. V lost 5 bases and J 6 bases, leaving 16 bases between the germline ends. The CDR3 DNA is TGTGCCAGCAGCCTCCGGGGGGAACGGGATGGCTACACCTTC. It encodes CASSLRGERDGYTF.

DNA of the CDR3: TGCGCCAGCAGCCCCGGGACAGGAGGTACCCAGTACTTC. Its translation is CASSPGTGGTQYF. The V and J genes are TRBV10-2 and TRBJ2-5, with 8 bases lining up with TRBD1. CDR1 is WSHSY, CDR2 SAAADI, per germline. This CDR3 spans 13 amino acids. Trimming at V came to 6 bases and at J to 8 bases, leaving 8 bases not matched to a gene.

This clone was detected only once. The chain links TRBV18 to TRBJ2-2; 7 nucleotides match TRBD1. CDR1 and CDR2 (germline): KGHSH, LQKENI. The V and J ends lost 3 bases and 3 bases, in that order; junction bases with no gene match: 1. There are 14 residues in the CDR3. CDR3 region: CASSPGTDTGELFF. CDR3 nucleotide sequence: TGTGCCAGCTCACCCGGGACAGACACCGGGGAGCTGTTTTTT.

The V call is TRBV25-1, the J call TRBJ2-1, with D possibly TRBD2 on 5 matching bases. Germline CDR1 reads MGHDK; CDR2 reads SYGVNS. The CDR3 spans 13 residues. V was pared by 1 base and J by 10 bases, with 11 bases between. The CDR3 DNA reads as TGTGCCAGCAGTGAATTCGTTGAGCGGGAGCAGTTCTTC. This encodes CASSEFVEREQFF. Combining the CDR3 with reference TRBV25-1 and TRBJ2-1 gives the whole variable domain EADIYQTPRYLVIGTGKKITLECSQTMGHDKMYWYQQDPGMELHLIHYSYGVNSTEKGDLSSESTVSRIRTEHFPLTLESARPSHTSQYLCASSEFVEREQFFGPGTRLTVL.

This clone was seen only once. The chain couples TRBV4-1 to TRBJ2-1; perhaps TRBD1 as D (5 bases). This CDR3 has 16 residues. Per the germline V gene, CDR1 is MGHRA and CDR2 is YSYEKL. V was shortened by 4 bases and J by 7 bases, with 20 bases between the two germline ends. This CDR3 is CASSRQALQVYNEQFF. As DNA, the CDR3 is TGCGCCAGCAGCCGGCAGGCTCTACAGGTTTATAATGAGCAGTTCTTC.

This rearrangement joins TRBV6-5 to TRBJ2-7; a weak D match, TRBD2 (5 bases). V lost 2 bases and J 6 bases, leaving 17 bases between the germline ends. CDR3 length: 15 amino acids. The germline V gene has CDR1 MNHEY and CDR2 SVGAGI. Here the CDR3 reads CASSYGGAQEAEQYF. The CDR3 DNA is TGTGCCAGCAGTTACGGAGGAGCCCAGGAGGCCGAGCAGTACTTC.

This clone was seen more than once but under ten times. The V call is TRBV30, the J call TRBJ1-1, with D tentatively TRBD1 (5 bases). Trimming stripped 7 bases from V and 0 bases from J, with 12 bases between. Germline V gene data show CDR1 as GTSNPN and CDR2 as SVGIG (reference sequence). CDR3 length: 13 amino acids. CDR3 DNA: TGTGCCTCATCTTGGGGCGTGAACACTGAAGCTTTCTTT. This sequence encodes CASSWGVNTEAFF. Filled out from reference TRBV30 and TRBJ1-1, the complete variable domain reads SQTIHQWPATLVQPVGSPLSLECTVEGTSNPNLYWYRQAAGRGLQLLFYSVGIGQISSEVPQNLSASRPQDRQFILSSKKLLLSDSGFYLCASSWGVNTEAFFGQGTRLTVV.

The J gene is TRBJ2-7, the V gene TRBV19, with 11 positions matching TRBD1. The CDR3 has 14 amino acids. J gave up 6 bases and V 8 bases, and 9 bases lay outside the gene matches. Germline V gene sequence: CDR1 LNHDA, CDR2 SQIVND (reference sequence). CDR3 protein: CASSQPGQGGEQYF. CDR3 nucleotide sequence: TGTGCCAGTTCCCAACCGGGACAGGGGGGCGAGCAGTACTTC.

The chain uses TRBV25-1 and TRBJ2-4; 7 positions agree with TRBD2. Germline V gene sequence: CDR1 MGHDK, CDR2 SYGVNS. CDR3 length: 12 amino acids. After removal of 3 bases from V and 15 bases from J, the junction contained 8 bases not matched to a gene. Here the CDR3 reads CASSDWTGGRYF. The DNA for the CDR3 is TGTGCCAGCAGTGATTGGACGGGGGGACGGTACTTC.